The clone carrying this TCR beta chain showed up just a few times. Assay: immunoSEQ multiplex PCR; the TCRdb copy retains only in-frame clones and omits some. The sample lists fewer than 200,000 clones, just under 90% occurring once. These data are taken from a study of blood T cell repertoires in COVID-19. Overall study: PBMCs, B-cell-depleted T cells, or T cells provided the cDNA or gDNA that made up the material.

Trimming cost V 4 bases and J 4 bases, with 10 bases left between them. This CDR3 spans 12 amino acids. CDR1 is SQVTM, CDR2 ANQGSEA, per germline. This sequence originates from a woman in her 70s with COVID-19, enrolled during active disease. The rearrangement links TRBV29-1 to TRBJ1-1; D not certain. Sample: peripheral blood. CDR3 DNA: TGCAGCGTTGCTTCGGGAAGCACTGAAGCTTTCTTT. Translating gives CSVASGSTEAFF.